This T cell receptor (beta chain) stems from a study of early T cells in non-severe SARS-CoV-2 infection. For this clonotype: No antigen is known for it.

J was trimmed by 4 bases and V by 2 bases; bases with no gene match: 9. This CDR3 region has 18 residues. The germline gives CDR1 SEHNR, CDR2 FQNEAQ (reference sequence). Unique molecular identifiers tagged individual cDNA molecules. TCRdb used MiXCR to reprocess the 5' RACE reads, holding one entry per CDR3 protein. The sample lists under 85,000 distinct CDR3 sequences, 9.5% to 15% occurring once. Regarding the study as a whole: VDJdb matching skewed toward anti-spike CD8 responses, missing private and CD4 specificities.

The sequence came from an adult who was a healthcare worker with PCR-confirmed SARS-CoV-2 infection or an uninfected control (not recorded which). Sequenced sample: whole blood. V usage is TRBV7-9 and J usage is TRBJ2-2; the match to TRBD1 covers 11 bases. The CDR3 region is CASSLSGTGTGGTGELFF. In nucleotides, the CDR3 is TGTGCCAGCAGCTTATCGGGTACCGGGACAGGGGGCACCGGGGAGCTGTTTTTT.